Shown below are 17 T cell receptor beta chains from a single sample sequenced in a study of blood T cell repertoires in COVID-19. Sequenced by immunoSEQ multiplex PCR; TCRdb stores in-frame clones only, minus some. Among 44,000 or so clones listed, about nine tenths were seen once. Sample: peripheral blood. The receptor set was obtained from a human donor in a cohort sampled during active COVID-19.

The genes are TRBV6-6 and TRBJ1-5; D gene ambiguous. Per the germline V gene, CDR1 is MNHNY and CDR2 is SVGAGI (reference sequence). The ends were cut back, 4 bases at V and 7 bases at J, with 11 bases in the middle. This CDR3 is built from 13 residues. CDR3 DNA sequence: TGTGCCAGCAGTTCAGAAAGATACCAGCCCCAGCATTTT. Encoded protein: CASSSERYQPQHF.

The CDR3 here is CSVSILGDTGELFF. Written as DNA, the CDR3 is TGCAGCGTCTCCATCCTCGGGGACACCGGGGAGCTGTTTTTT. The chain carries TRBV29-1 and TRBJ2-2; D is perhaps TRBD2 (5 bases). The germline V and J ends were trimmed by 6 bases and 3 bases, with 14 bases remaining between them. Germline CDR1 reads SQVTM; CDR2 reads ANQGSEA. CDR3 size: 14 residues.

This clone was detected once. The V and J genes are TRBV6-4 and TRBJ1-1, with a weak D call TRBD1 (5 bases). Per the germline V gene, CDR1 is MRHNA and CDR2 is SNTAGT. V gave up 4 bases and J gave up 5 bases, with 11 bases separating them. This CDR3 contains 13 residues. The CDR3 coding sequence is TGTGCCAGCAGTGCGGACACTCGTACTGAAGCTTTCTTT. It specifies CASSADTRTEAFF.

The chain has TRBV4-3 and TRBJ2-6; 8 bases align to TRBD1. The CDR3 has 16 amino acids. From germline, CDR1 is LGHNA and CDR2 YSLEER. V dropped 0 bases and J dropped 2; count of bases not matched to a gene: 0. For the CDR3, the DNA is TGCGCCAGCAGCCAAGAACAGGGGGCTGGGGCCAACGTCCTGACTTTC. This sequence encodes CASSQEQGAGANVLTF.

The chain employs TRBV6-6 and TRBJ2-3; D uncertain. Looked up from germline, CDR1 is MNHNY and CDR2 is SVGAGI (reference sequence). V shed 7 bases and J shed 2 bases, with 7 bases lying between them. The CDR3 length is 12 residues. The CDR3 nucleotides read TGTGCCAGCAACCTCTACACAGATACGCAGTATTTT. It translates to CASNLYTDTQYF.

The chain recombines TRBV29-1 with TRBJ2-3; TRBD2 is a possible D gene (6 bases). V lost 5 bases and J lost 1, with 13 bases in between. The CDR3 runs to 14 residues. The germline gives CDR1 SQVTM, CDR2 ANQGSEA. The chain's CDR3 is CSVQRARGTDTQYF. Here the CDR3 DNA reads TGCAGCGTTCAGCGGGCGCGAGGCACAGATACGCAGTATTTT.

The chain recombines TRBV9 with TRBJ2-1; a weak D match, TRBD1 (7 bases). This CDR3 comprises 16 residues. Deletions cut 4 bases from V and 5 bases from J, with 19 bases between. The germline gives CDR1 SGDLS, CDR2 YYNGEE. CDR3 nucleotide sequence: TGTGCCAGCAGCACCCCCGGGGGACAGCAAAACAATGAGCAGTTCTTC. This sequence encodes CASSTPGGQQNNEQFF.

This rearrangement joins TRBV14 to TRBJ2-5; the D gene is possibly TRBD2 (5 bases). This CDR3 region has 14 residues. Germline V gives CDR1 SGHDN, CDR2 FVKESK. Between the trimmed V and J ends, which lost 4 bases and 2 bases, there was a span of 11 bases. CDR3 DNA: TGTGCCAGCAGCCTTACCTGGGAGCAAGAGACCCAGTACTTC. Translating gives CASSLTWEQETQYF.

The chain carries TRBV12-5 and TRBJ1-1, with D unresolved. The CDR3 runs 15 residues. Trimming cost V 1 base and J 1 base, with 10 bases left between them. CDR1 is LGHNT and CDR2 is FRNRAP in the germline V gene. DNA for the CDR3: TGTGCTAGTGGTTTGGGTGTTTCAGGGAACACTGAAGCTTTCTTT. The encoded protein is CASGLGVSGNTEAFF. Using reference TRBV12-5 and TRBJ1-1 for the parts outside the CDR3, the full variable domain is DARVTQTPRHKVTEMGQEVTMRCQPILGHNTVFWYRQTMMQGLELLAYFRNRAPLDDSGMPKDRFSAEMPDATLATLKIQPSEPRDSAVYFCASGLGVSGNTEAFFGQGTRLTVV.

V is TRBV27 and J is TRBJ1-6, with D perhaps TRBD1 (6 bases). The V end lost 2 bases, the J end lost 3 bases, and 17 bases lay between the germline ends. Germline V lookup: CDR1 MNHEY, CDR2 SMNVEV (reference sequence). There are 18 residues in the CDR3. CDR3 nucleotides: TGTGCCAGCAGTTTAGGGCGCGGACAGCTAATCTATAATTCACCCCTCCACTTT. Its protein product is CASSLGRGQLIYNSPLHF.

This clone was seen more than once but under ten times. The chain uses TRBV29-1 and TRBJ1-5; 7 bases match TRBD1. CDR3 length: 11 residues. Germline values: CDR1 SQVTM, CDR2 ANQGSEA. Trimming took 8 bases from V and 13 from J; bases not matched to a gene: 11. CDR3 sequence reads: CSTRSGQQQHF. In DNA form, the CDR3 reads TGCAGCACCCGATCGGGACAGCAACAGCATTTT. The full variable domain, in which reference TRBV29-1 and TRBJ1-5 provide the parts outside the CDR3, is SAVISQKPSRDICQRGTSLTIQCQVDSQVTMMFWYRQQPGQSLTLIATANQGSEATYESGFVIDKFPISRPNLTFSTLTVSNMSPEDSSIYLCSTRSGQQQHFGDGTRLSIL.

The genes are TRBV2 and TRBJ2-3; the D is unclear. Trimming took off 2 bases at V and 5 bases at J, with 8 bases between the two ends. The CDR3 is made up of 13 amino acids. Germline loops: CDR1 SNHLY, CDR2 FYNNEI. The CDR3 is CASSELDGDTQYF. CDR3 in DNA: TGTGCCAGCAGTGAATTAGATGGAGATACGCAGTATTTT.

The chain employs TRBV12-3 or TRBV12-4 and TRBJ2-6; no firm D call. Between the trimmed V and J ends, which lost 3 bases and 4 bases, there was a span of 4 bases. There are 13 residues in the CDR3. The DNA for the CDR3 is TGTGCCAGCAGTTTGGAGGGGGCCAACGTCCTGACTTTC. Translating gives CASSLEGANVLTF.

By sample share, this clone is medium-sized. Other nucleotide sequences in the sample specify the same CDR3. This chain connects TRBV7-2 to TRBJ2-3; 8 bases fit TRBD2. This CDR3 is built from 15 residues. The junction had 9 bases not matched to a gene; V was cut back by 5 bases and J by 5 bases. Germline loops: CDR1 SGHTA, CDR2 FQGNSA. The DNA for the CDR3 is TGTGCCAGCAGCCCACGGGGGGGCCGGGGAGATACGCAGTATTTT. Its protein is CASSPRGGRGDTQYF.

This chain links TRBV7-9 with TRBJ1-5; 7 bases align to TRBD1. Trimming at V came to 6 bases and at J to 4 bases, leaving 3 bases not matched to a gene. The CDR3 is 13 residues long. Germline assignment: CDR1 SEHNR and CDR2 FQNEAQ (reference sequence). As DNA, the CDR3 is TGTGCCAGCAGGGGGACAGCGAATCAGCCCCAGCATTTT. Translated: CASRGTANQPQHF.

The rearrangement links TRBV19 to TRBJ1-2, with 9 bases matching TRBD1. Germline assignment: CDR1 LNHDA and CDR2 SQIVND (reference sequence). The length of the CDR3 is 16 residues. The J segment lost 4 bases and the V segment lost 4 bases, leaving 10 bases of the junction unmatched. DNA of the CDR3: TGTGCCAGTAGTACGGACAGGGGCGGCCCCTTCTATGGCTACACCTTC. Translating gives CASSTDRGGPFYGYTF.

This clone was recorded only once. The chain couples TRBV29-1 to TRBJ2-3; TRBD1 agrees at 7 bases. The CDR3 sequence is 14 residues long. The J segment lost 1 base and the V segment lost 4 bases, leaving 5 bases of the junction unmatched. Germline CDR1 is SQVTM and CDR2 is ANQGSEA. CDR3 region: CSVVGGDGTDTQYF. In DNA, the CDR3 is TGCAGCGTTGTAGGGGGCGATGGCACAGATACGCAGTATTTT.